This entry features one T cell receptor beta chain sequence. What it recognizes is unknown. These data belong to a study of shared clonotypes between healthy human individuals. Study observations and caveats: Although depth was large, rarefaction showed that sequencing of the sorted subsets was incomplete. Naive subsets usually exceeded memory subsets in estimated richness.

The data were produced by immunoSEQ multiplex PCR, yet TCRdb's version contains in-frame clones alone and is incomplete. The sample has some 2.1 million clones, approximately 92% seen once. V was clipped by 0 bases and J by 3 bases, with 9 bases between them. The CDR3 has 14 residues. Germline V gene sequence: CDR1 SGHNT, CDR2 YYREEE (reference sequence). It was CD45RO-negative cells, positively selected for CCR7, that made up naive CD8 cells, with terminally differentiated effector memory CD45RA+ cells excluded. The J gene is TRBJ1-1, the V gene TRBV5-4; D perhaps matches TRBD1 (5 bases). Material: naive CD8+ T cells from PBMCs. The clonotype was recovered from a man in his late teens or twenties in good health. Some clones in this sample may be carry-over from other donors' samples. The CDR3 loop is CASSLGGTDTEAFF. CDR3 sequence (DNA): TGTGCCAGCAGCTTGGGAGGGACGGACACTGAAGCTTTCTTT.